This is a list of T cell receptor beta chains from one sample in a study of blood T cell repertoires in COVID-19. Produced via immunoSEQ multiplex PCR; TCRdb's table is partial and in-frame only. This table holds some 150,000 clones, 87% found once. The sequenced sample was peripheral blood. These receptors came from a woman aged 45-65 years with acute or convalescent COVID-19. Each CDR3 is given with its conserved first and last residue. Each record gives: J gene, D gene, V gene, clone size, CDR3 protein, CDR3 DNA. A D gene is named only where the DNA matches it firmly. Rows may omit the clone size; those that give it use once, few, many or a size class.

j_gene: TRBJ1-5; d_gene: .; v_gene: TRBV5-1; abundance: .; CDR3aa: CASSLGGPEGQPQHF; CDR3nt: TGCGCCAGCAGCTTGGGTGGGCCGGAGGGTCAGCCCCAGCATTTT
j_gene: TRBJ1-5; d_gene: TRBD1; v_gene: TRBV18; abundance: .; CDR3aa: CASSLAGQGSNQPQHF; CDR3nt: TGTGCCAGCTCACTTGCGGGACAGGGGAGCAATCAGCCCCAGCATTTT
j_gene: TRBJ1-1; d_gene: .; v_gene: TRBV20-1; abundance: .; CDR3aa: CSAVANTEAFF; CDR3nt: TGCAGTGCCGTGGCGAACACTGAAGCTTTCTTT
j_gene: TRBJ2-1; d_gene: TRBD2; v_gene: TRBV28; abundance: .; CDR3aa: CASSLWTSDGNEQFF; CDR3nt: TGTGCCAGCAGTTTATGGACTAGCGACGGCAATGAGCAGTTCTTC
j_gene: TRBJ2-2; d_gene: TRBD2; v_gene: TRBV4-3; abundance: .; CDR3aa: CASSPRTSGGTGELFF; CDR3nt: TGCGCCAGCAGCCCCCGGACTAGCGGGGGCACCGGGGAGCTGTTTTTT
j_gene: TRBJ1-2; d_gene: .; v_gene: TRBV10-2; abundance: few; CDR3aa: CASSAQIYGYTF; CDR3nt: TGCGCCAGCAGTGCACAGATCTATGGCTACACCTTC
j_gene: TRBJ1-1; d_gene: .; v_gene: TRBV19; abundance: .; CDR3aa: CASRLHWEAFF; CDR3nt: TGTGCCAGTAGGTTACATTGGGAAGCTTTCTTT
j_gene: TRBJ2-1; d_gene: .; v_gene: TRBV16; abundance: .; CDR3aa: CASSQSSYEQFF; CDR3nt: TGTGCCAGCAGCCAATCGAGCTATGAGCAGTTCTTC
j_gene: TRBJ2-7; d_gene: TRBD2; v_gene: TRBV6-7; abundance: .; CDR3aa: CASRDGLAVSYEQYF; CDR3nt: TGTGCCAGCAGGGATGGACTAGCGGTTTCCTACGAGCAGTACTTC
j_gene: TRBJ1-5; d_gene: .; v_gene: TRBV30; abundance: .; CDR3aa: CAWSVGLLSNQPQHF; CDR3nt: TGTGCCTGGAGTGTCGGACTCTTGAGCAATCAGCCCCAGCATTTT
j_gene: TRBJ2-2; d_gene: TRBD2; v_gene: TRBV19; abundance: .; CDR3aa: CASSPSGIGELFF; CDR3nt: TGTGCCAGTAGTCCAAGCGGGATCGGGGAGCTGTTTTTT
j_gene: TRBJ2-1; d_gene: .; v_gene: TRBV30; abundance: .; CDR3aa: CAWSVGGNRYNEQFF; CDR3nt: TGTGCCTGGAGTGTCGGGGGTAATAGGTACAATGAGCAGTTCTTC
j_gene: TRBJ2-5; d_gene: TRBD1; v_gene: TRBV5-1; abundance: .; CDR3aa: CASRGTGGSSIGETQYF; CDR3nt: TGCGCCAGCAGAGGCACAGGGGGCTCAAGTATTGGAGAGACCCAGTACTTC
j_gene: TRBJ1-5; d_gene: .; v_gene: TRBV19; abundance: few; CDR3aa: CASKRGGGNQPQHF; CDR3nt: TGTGCCTCTAAACGAGGGGGTGGCAATCAGCCCCAGCATTTT
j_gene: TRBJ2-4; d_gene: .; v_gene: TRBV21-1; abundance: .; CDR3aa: CASPPGQGTELAKNIQYF; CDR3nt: TGTGCCAGCCCACCGGGACAGGGGACTGAACTAGCCAAAAACATTCAGTACTTC
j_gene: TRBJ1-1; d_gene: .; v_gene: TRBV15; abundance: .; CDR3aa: CATSRGRGTEAFF; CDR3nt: TGTGCCACCAGCAGGGGGCGAGGCACTGAAGCTTTCTTT
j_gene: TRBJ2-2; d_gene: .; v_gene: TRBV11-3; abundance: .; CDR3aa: CASSPGLITGELFF; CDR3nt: TGTGCCAGCAGCCCCGGGTTGATCACCGGGGAGCTGTTTTTT
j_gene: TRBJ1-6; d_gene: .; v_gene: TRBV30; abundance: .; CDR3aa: CAWSLGSRSVFYMNSPLHF; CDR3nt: TGTGCCTGGTCCTTGGGCAGTCGAAGTGTCTTTTATATGAATTCACCCCTCCACTTT
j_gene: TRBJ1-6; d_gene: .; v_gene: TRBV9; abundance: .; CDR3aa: CASSVGGSYNSPLHF; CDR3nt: TGTGCCAGCAGCGTTGGGGGCTCTTATAATTCACCCCTCCACTTT
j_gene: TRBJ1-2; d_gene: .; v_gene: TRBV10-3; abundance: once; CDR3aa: CAISPGETGYTF; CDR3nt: TGTGCCATCTCGCCGGGGGAAACGGGCTACACCTTC
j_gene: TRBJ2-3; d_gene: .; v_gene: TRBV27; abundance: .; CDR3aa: CASSLIRGTDTQYF; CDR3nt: TGTGCCAGCAGTTTAATCAGGGGAACAGATACGCAGTATTTT
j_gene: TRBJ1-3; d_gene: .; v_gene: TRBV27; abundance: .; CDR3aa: CASSLGEGNTIYF; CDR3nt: TGTGCCAGCAGTTTAGGGGAGGGAAACACCATATATTTT
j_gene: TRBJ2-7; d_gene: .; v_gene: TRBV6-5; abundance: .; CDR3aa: CASSYGSGAAGEQYF; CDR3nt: TGTGCCAGCAGTTACGGCTCAGGGGCCGCCGGGGAGCAGTACTTC
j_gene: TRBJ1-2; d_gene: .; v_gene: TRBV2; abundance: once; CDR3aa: CASSDSANYGYTF; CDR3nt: TGTGCCAGCAGTGACAGTGCTAACTATGGCTACACCTTC
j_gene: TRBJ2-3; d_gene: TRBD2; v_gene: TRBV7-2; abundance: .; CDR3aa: CASSSSGGTDTQYF; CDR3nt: TGTGCCAGCAGCTCCAGCGGGGGCACAGATACGCAGTATTTT
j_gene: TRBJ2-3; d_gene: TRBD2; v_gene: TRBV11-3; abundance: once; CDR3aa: CASSPGTSGGRARDTQYF; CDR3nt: TGTGCCAGCAGCCCCGGGACTAGCGGGGGGCGAGCACGGGATACGCAGTATTTT
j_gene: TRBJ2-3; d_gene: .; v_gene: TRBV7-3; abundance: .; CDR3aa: CASSLSPLATDTQYF; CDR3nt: TGTGCCAGCAGCTTAAGCCCCCTAGCGACAGATACGCAGTATTTT
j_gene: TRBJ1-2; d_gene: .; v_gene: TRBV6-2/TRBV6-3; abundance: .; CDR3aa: CASSYSPSTNGYTF; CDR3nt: TGTGCCAGCAGTTACTCGCCGAGCACGAATGGCTACACCTTC
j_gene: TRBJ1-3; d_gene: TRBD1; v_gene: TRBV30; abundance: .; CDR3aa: CAWSKGAVGNTIYF; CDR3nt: TGTGCCTGGAGTAAGGGGGCGGTTGGAAACACCATATATTTT
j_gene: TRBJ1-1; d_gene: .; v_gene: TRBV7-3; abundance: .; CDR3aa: CATGEGGNTEAFF; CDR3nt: TGTGCCACGGGCGAGGGAGGGAACACTGAAGCTTTCTTT
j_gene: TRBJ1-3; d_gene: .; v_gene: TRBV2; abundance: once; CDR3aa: CASTLIGNTIYF; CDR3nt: TGTGCCAGCACACTCATTGGAAACACCATATATTTT
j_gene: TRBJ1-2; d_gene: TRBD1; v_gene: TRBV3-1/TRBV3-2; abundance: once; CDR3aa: CASSGPGQGPYGYTF; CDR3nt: TGTGCCAGCAGCGGCCCGGGACAGGGCCCTTATGGCTACACCTTC
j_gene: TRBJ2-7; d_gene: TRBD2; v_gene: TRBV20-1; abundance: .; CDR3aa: CSASGAGSYEQYF; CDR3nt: TGCAGTGCTAGTGGAGCGGGATCCTACGAGCAGTACTTC
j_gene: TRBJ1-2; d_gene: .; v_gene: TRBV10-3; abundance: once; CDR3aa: CAISYTGQGYTF; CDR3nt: TGTGCCATCAGCTATACAGGGCAGGGCTACACCTTC
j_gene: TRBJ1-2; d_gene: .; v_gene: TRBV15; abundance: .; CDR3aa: CATSLGQVKGYTF; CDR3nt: TGTGCCACCAGCCTCGGCCAGGTGAAAGGCTACACCTTC
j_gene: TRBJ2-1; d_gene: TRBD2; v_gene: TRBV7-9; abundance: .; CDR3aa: CASSLGRGLAGDNEQFF; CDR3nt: TGTGCCAGCAGCTTAGGGAGGGGCCTCGCGGGGGACAATGAGCAGTTCTTC
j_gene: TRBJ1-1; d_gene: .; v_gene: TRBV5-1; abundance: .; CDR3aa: CASSYQGQDTEAFF; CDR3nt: TGCGCCAGCAGCTACCAGGGGCAAGACACTGAAGCTTTCTTT
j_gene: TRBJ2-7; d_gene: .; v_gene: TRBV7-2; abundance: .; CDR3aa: CASSSLMPAHEPSHEQYF; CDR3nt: TGTGCCAGCAGCTCCCTAATGCCCGCGCACGAGCCCTCCCACGAGCAGTACTTC